This T cell receptor beta chain was profiled in a study of cytomegalovirus exposure and HLA in healthy donors. Study-wide findings and caveats: TCR beta chain V- and J-gene trimming was linked, in a later analysis, to a missense variant in DCLRE1C. Analysis was performed later, and it showed HLA-associated TCR beta chains to be more clonally expanded than equally common others. The classifier reportedly diagnosed cytomegalovirus status with high sensitivity and specificity.

Concerning this clone: Antigen specificity is unknown.

Primers included in the PCR were 60 Vbeta and 13 Jbeta primers. Profiling relied on immunoSEQ multiplex PCR, and the TCRdb table lists in-frame clones only, not all of them. This table has about 190,000 clones, more than 70% appearing once. CDR1 and CDR2 from the germline V gene are MNHNS and SASEGT. The CDR3 is made up of 15 amino acids. V gave up 8 bases and J gave up 0 bases, with 16 bases separating them. The chain has TRBV6-1 and TRBJ2-5; D call uncertain. The receptor comes from a man aged 35-49 years in good health and CMV-seropositive. The sequencing input was PBMCs. CDR3 DNA: TGTGCCAGCTCCATCGCCGGCGGAAACCAAGAGACCCAGTACTTC. This codes for CASSIAGGNQETQYF.